The text below deals with one T cell receptor beta chain. Many counts were recorded for this clonotype. What this receptor recognizes is not known. Base qualities are not provided; no much larger clone lies one nucleotide away. The sample originates from a study of identical twins (TCRdb year 2016). In the study overall: The study deep-sequenced TCR alpha and beta repertoires from monozygotic twins, unrelated adults of various ages and cord blood to test whether fetal clonotypes persist. To rule out contamination, the twin experiments were replicated at different times with different library preparation protocols. Overall study outcomes, separate from this receptor: The excess sharing between twins in beta out-of-frame sequences was weaker because fewer shared sequences reduced the signal-to-noise ratio. Because the same donors could not be followed over many years, the conclusions relied on cross-sectional statistical analysis. Compared with coincidental sharing between unrelated individuals, out-of-frame TCR alpha sequences shared between twins showed an excess of sequences with low generation probability. Abundant cord blood beta clonotypes had fewer insertions, young adult naive repertoires showed a similar but weaker trend, and memory repertoires showed no such trend. Recombination models systematically underestimated out-of-frame TCR alpha sharing in monozygotic twins but agreed with sharing between unrelated individuals. Invariant T cells such as MAIT and iNKT could partly confound zero-insertion analyses, though diverse VJ usage argued against this for most clonotypes.

The library was built by means of 5' RACE. The sample was run on an Illumina HiSeq 2000. A universal primer binding site was introduced by template switching, and a unique molecular identifier was present in the final cDNA, enabling accurate counting of TCR cDNA molecules. First-strand cDNA for TCR alpha and beta chains was synthesized from specific primers in the conserved constant-segment region. To control for contamination, every cDNA library was double barcoded, receiving both a SMART-Mk sample barcode and Illumina barcodes. TruSeq adapter sequences and Illumina sample barcodes were added in two successive PCR steps. The Illumina HiSeq platform was used with custom primers to sequence TCR alpha and beta cDNA libraries. The source study handled its data this way. Unique molecular identifiers were extracted from raw reads with MiGEC, and CDR3 positions were determined with MiXCR. Recombination models were inferred per individual with the repgenHMM and IGoR tools using an EM algorithm. The tcR package in R was used for shared clonotype analysis, with sharing normalized by the product of cloneset sizes. To study raw recombination without the effects of thymic and clonal selection, out-of-frame nonproductive sequences were analyzed. Through fastp at Q25 and MiXCR, TCRdb rebuilt clones from the public reads, retaining in-frame beta chains. Each entry is one CDR3 protein sequence, shown with its most common DNA and genes. The V and J calls come from TCRdb's annotation, not from the publication. Recorded for this sample are fewer than 900,000 distinct CDR3 sequences; less than 25% of them occurred a single time. The biggest ten clones account for more than 4% of the sample.

Every donor in the study was a healthy Caucasian. Three pairs of female monozygotic twins, all aged about 18 to 30 years, were included in the twin cohort. The RNA used for TCR libraries was isolated from peripheral blood mononuclear cells. The germline V gene provides CDR1 ENHRY and CDR2 SYGVKD. The CDR3 measures 12 amino acids from cysteine to phenylalanine. Kept here is only the CDR3 DNA, which spans 36 bases and is read in frame from base 1. The junction shows trimming of 6 bases on V and 4 bases on J, plus 9 bases between the germline ends. Another study also made use of these data, one on T cells expressing NK-cell markers. Taken from the second paper: In sorted CD3+CD56+NKG2C+, CD3+CD56+NKG2C- and CD3+CD56-NKG2C+ T-cell subsets from 7 or 8 donors, TCR beta-chain repertoires were profiled. Among the eight sequenced donors, only one was HCMV-seronegative, while the other seven were HCMV-seropositive. In several experiments an anti-gammadeltaTCR antibody was added to restrict sorting to alphabetaTCR-expressing T cells. In roughly 6 donors, the dominant CD3+CD56+NKG2C+ clonotypes ranked among the top 10 CD8+ clonotypes, making up roughly 1.0-7.0% of CD8+ T cells. Those dominant clonotypes were again the most abundant among CD3+CD56-NKG2C+ cells in four donors, at about 25-60.1%. Whether the expanded NKG2C-expressing T cell clones were specific for HCMV antigens was left unclear. Randomly selected healthy volunteers, three men and five women, were used as the eight sequenced donors. To determine HCMV serostatus, a commercial ELISA kit was used to detect HCMV-specific IgG in serum. For a handful of donors, unsorted PBMC were also used to sequence bulk peripheral blood T-cell repertoires. MIGEC was used to demultiplex reads and group the reads by UMI, and MiTCR was used to assemble and quantify clonotypes. To exclude erroneous sequences, only TCR cDNA sequences supported by at least two reads were retained. Downstream repertoire analysis used the tcR package, and clonotypes were matched across fractions by CDR3 nucleotide sequence plus V segment. VDJmatch was used to annotate antigen specificity against VDJdb, with one amino acid substitution in CDR3 permitted.

The rearranged segments are TRBV10-3 and TRBJ1-2, with no D gene named confidently. The sequenced sample was PBMCs. This TCR was recovered from a woman aged 18-29 years in good health. The CDR3: CAIRLNSYGYTF. The nucleotide sequence is given as TGTGCCATCAGACTAAATAGCTATGGCTACACCTTC.